The 27 T cell receptor beta chains given below trace back to one sample, sequenced in a study of cytomegalovirus exposure and HLA in healthy donors. The PCR had 60 Vbeta and 13 Jbeta primers. Method: immunoSEQ multiplex PCR; TCRdb's copy keeps in-frame clones and lacks some. The sample includes tens of thousands of clones, roughly 70% seen only once; the top ten take 4.9%. Sequenced: PBMCs. The receptors derive from a man between 60 and 75 years old in good health and CMV-seropositive.

The genes are TRBV5-1 and TRBJ1-1, with 8 bases aligning to TRBD1. This CDR3 has 15 residues. The V gene's germline CDR1 is SGHRS and CDR2 YFSETQ. V trimming: 4 bases; J trimming: 3 bases; junction bases outside the gene matches: 8. The chain's CDR3 is CASSDQGARDTEAFF. The CDR3 DNA reads TGCGCCAGCAGCGACCAGGGGGCGCGTGACACTGAAGCTTTCTTT.

V usage is TRBV20-1 and J usage is TRBJ2-5; no clear D gene. This CDR3 has 11 amino acids. The germline V gene has CDR1 DFQATT and CDR2 SNEGSKA (reference sequence). Written as DNA, the CDR3 is TGCAGCCGACTGGATCAAGAGACCCAGTACTTC. It translates to CSRLDQETQYF.

The chain joins TRBV28 to TRBJ1-6; D is unresolved. The CDR3 loop spans 15 amino acids. Germline CDR1 reads MDHEN; CDR2 reads SYDVKM. The ends were cut back, 7 bases at V and 5 bases at J, with 15 bases in the middle. Written as DNA, the CDR3 is TGTGCCAGCAACCGGGGTTCGAGGGATAATTCACCCCTCCACTTT. Translating it yields CASNRGSRDNSPLHF.

The chain recombines TRBV5-1 with TRBJ2-3, with D maybe TRBD1 (7 bases). Germline CDR1 reads SGHRS; CDR2 reads YFSETQ. The CDR3 extends over 16 amino acids. V lost 4 bases and J 6 bases, leaving 21 bases between the germline ends. CDR3 nucleotides: TGCGCCAGCAGCCCGGATGGAGGGGGCCCTAGGGATACGCAGTATTTT. This translates into CASSPDGGGPRDTQYF. Combining the CDR3 with reference TRBV5-1 and TRBJ2-3 gives the whole variable domain KAGVTQTPRYLIKTRGQQVTLSCSPISGHRSVSWYQQTPGQGLQFLFEYFSETQRNKGNFPGRFSGRQFSNSRSEMNVSTLELGDSALYLCASSPDGGGPRDTQYFGPGTRLTVL.

J is TRBJ2-7 and V is TRBV6-5; 7 bases match TRBD1. CDR1 and CDR2 from the germline V gene are MNHEY and SVGAGI. CDR3 size: 14 residues. V gave up 7 bases and J gave up 5 bases; unmatched junction bases: 11. The CDR3 is CASTKTGLGDEQYF. As DNA, the CDR3 is TGTGCCAGCACCAAGACAGGGCTCGGCGACGAGCAGTACTTC.

The chain joins TRBV28 to TRBJ1-4; the match to TRBD1 covers 12 bases. The V gene's germline CDR1 is MDHEN and CDR2 SYDVKM. The ends lost 0 bases at V and 4 bases at J; junction bases unmatched: 9. This CDR3 has 19 residues. The DNA of the CDR3 is TGTGCCAGCAGTTTATGGCCGGGGACAGGGGGCCGGGGTAATGAAAAACTGTTTTTT. Protein sequence: CASSLWPGTGGRGNEKLFF.

This clone was detected only a few times. This chain joins TRBV7-9 and TRBJ1-2; D not resolved. Germline V lookup: CDR1 SEHNR, CDR2 FQNEAQ (reference sequence). V was trimmed by 2 bases and J by 2 bases, leaving 9 bases between them. This CDR3 is built from 14 residues. CDR3 protein: CASSLSGFNYGYTF. CDR3 coding DNA: TGTGCCAGCAGCTTAAGCGGATTCAACTATGGCTACACCTTC.

This chain's CDR3 is CASSMSGGPQTQYF. The CDR3, as DNA: TGTGCCAGTAGTATGTCAGGGGGGCCGCAGACCCAGTACTTC. The genes are TRBV19 and TRBJ2-5; TRBD1 might be the D (7 bases). The CDR3 extends over 14 amino acids. CDR1 and CDR2 from the germline V gene are LNHDA and SQIVND (reference sequence). Trimming left V 3 bases short and J 6 bases short, with 14 bases between. Full variable domain (rest looked up from reference TRBV19 and TRBJ2-5): DGGITQSPKYLFRKEGQNVTLSCEQNLNHDAMYWYRQDPGQGLRLIYYSQIVNDFQKGDIAEGYSVSREKKESFPLTVTSAQKNPTAFYLCASSMSGGPQTQYFGPGTRLLVL.

The V call is TRBV2, the J call TRBJ2-3; TRBD2 matches at 8 bases. After removal of 5 bases from V and 1 base from J, the junction contained 5 bases not matched to a gene. CDR1 is SNHLY and CDR2 is FYNNEI in the germline V gene. The CDR3 extends over 15 amino acids. CDR3 loop: CASSQERGRTDTQYF. As DNA, the CDR3 is TGTGCCAGCAGTCAAGAGCGGGGGCGCACAGATACGCAGTATTTT.

V usage is TRBV4-1 and J usage is TRBJ1-5; no clear D. Germline CDR1 reads MGHRA; CDR2 reads YSYEKL. The CDR3 loop spans 16 amino acids. V lost 4 bases and J 4 bases, leaving 17 bases between the germline ends. The CDR3 DNA reads TGCGCCAGCAGCCTCCCCGGTGCGGGGTCAAATCAGCCCCAGCATTTT. Amino acid sequence: CASSLPGAGSNQPQHF.

The chain combines TRBV28 with TRBJ2-7; 8 bases agree with TRBD2. This CDR3 has 14 amino acids. V gave up 5 bases and J gave up 6 bases; unmatched junction bases: 9. In germline, CDR1 is MDHEN, CDR2 SYDVKM. The CDR3 loop reads CASSLPGGRFEQYF. Here the CDR3 DNA reads TGTGCCAGCAGTCTACCGGGGGGGCGTTTCGAGCAGTACTTC.

The V gene is TRBV29-1, the J gene TRBJ2-2, with TRBD2 identical over 11 bases. Germline V gives CDR1 SQVTM, CDR2 ANQGSEA. The CDR3 loop spans 15 amino acids. V shed 7 bases and J 5 bases; nucleotides not matched to a gene: 9. The CDR3 nucleotides are TGCAGCGCCCGGGGACTAGCGGCCGATACCGGGGAGCTGTTTTTT. This gives the protein CSARGLAADTGELFF.

The chain employs TRBV5-8 and TRBJ1-4; TRBD1 might be the D (6 bases). Per germline, CDR1 SGHTS and CDR2 YDEGEE. CDR3 length: 15 amino acids. V shed 5 bases and J shed 7 bases, with 18 bases lying between them. The CDR3: CASRPLGGGIEKLFF. CDR3 in DNA: TGTGCCAGCAGGCCCCTGGGGGGGGGCATTGAAAAACTGTTTTTT.

The chain is built from TRBV13 and TRBJ1-1; TRBD1 matches 9 bases. Unmatched junction bases numbered 11, after V lost 2 bases and J lost 10 bases. Germline CDR1 PRHDT, CDR2 FYEKMQ (reference sequence). The CDR3 has 15 amino acids. CDR3: CASSLRPGQGNAAFF. DNA for the CDR3: TGTGCCAGCAGCTTACGACCGGGACAGGGCAATGCAGCTTTCTTT.

The V gene is TRBV6-6, the J gene TRBJ1-3; 10 bases agree with TRBD1. This CDR3 contains 15 residues. V was pared by 5 bases and J by 4 bases, with 5 bases of the junction left unmatched. Germline V lookup: CDR1 MNHNY, CDR2 SVGAGI (reference sequence). CDR3 in amino acids: CASSRQGASGNTIYF. As DNA, the CDR3 is TGTGCCAGCAGTAGACAGGGGGCGTCGGGAAACACCATATATTTT.

The chain recombines TRBV6-6 with TRBJ1-6; tentative D call: TRBD1 (6 bases). The CDR3 has 15 residues. V lost 7 bases to trimming and J lost 0 bases, with 10 bases between them. Per the germline V gene, CDR1 is MNHNY and CDR2 is SVGAGI (reference sequence). This CDR3 reads CASTGGLSYNSPLHF. The CDR3 DNA is TGTGCCAGCACGGGGGGGCTCTCCTATAATTCACCCCTCCACTTT.

This clone was observed a single time. The V gene is TRBV11-1, the J gene TRBJ2-1; 12 positions match TRBD2. CDR3 size: 15 residues. The germline gives CDR1 SGHAT, CDR2 FQDESV (reference sequence). After removal of 6 bases from V and 7 bases from J, the junction contained 7 bases not matched to a gene. DNA of the CDR3: TGTGCCAGCAGTTCCCTAGCGGGAGGGCCAAATGAGCAGTTCTTC. Residues: CASSSLAGGPNEQFF.

The chain carries TRBV6-1 and TRBJ1-1; TRBD1 matches at 10 bases. The V gene end was trimmed by 6 bases and the J gene end by 6 bases; junction bases not matched to a gene: 7. The germline CDR1 and CDR2 sequences are MNHNS and SASEGT. This CDR3 spans 14 amino acids. CDR3: CASRRDRGKPEAFF. CDR3 nucleotide sequence: TGTGCCAGCAGACGGGACAGGGGAAAGCCTGAAGCTTTCTTT.

This sequence joins TRBV7-3 and TRBJ2-1; 7 positions agree with TRBD1. There are 14 residues in the CDR3. V dropped 8 bases and J dropped 0; count of bases not matched to a gene: 4. Germline lookup yields CDR1 SGHTA and CDR2 FQGTGA. The CDR3 sequence: CASARGLSYNEQFF. DNA for the CDR3: TGTGCCAGCGCGAGGGGGCTCTCCTACAATGAGCAGTTCTTC.

The chain combines TRBV6-1 with TRBJ2-5, with 9 positions matching TRBD2. The J call is doubtful: the DNA matches TRBJ2-7 better. Germline V lookup: CDR1 MNHNS, CDR2 SASEGT. The CDR3 runs to 15 residues. CDR3 DNA: TGTGCCAGCAGCCCCAGCGGGGGGACCGCCTACGAGCAGTACTTC. This gives the protein CASSPSGGTAYEQYF.

The rearrangement joins TRBV5-1 to TRBJ2-5; tentative D call: TRBD1 (7 bases). The V end lost 4 bases, the J end lost 4 bases, and 17 bases lay between the germline ends. This CDR3 spans 15 amino acids. CDR1 and CDR2 from the germline V gene are SGHRS and YFSETQ. The CDR3 DNA is TGCGCCAGCAGCGAGGGGGCCGGGGGCCCAGAGACCCAGTACTTC. Translating gives CASSEGAGGPETQYF.

This clone came up a few times. The chain uses TRBV7-2 and TRBJ2-3, with no clear D. V was clipped by 5 bases and J by 8 bases, with 8 bases between them. CDR1 is SGHTA, CDR2 FQGNSA, per germline. The CDR3 runs to 11 residues. DNA of the CDR3: TGTGCCAGCAGCCAAAGCCCTACGCAGTATTTT. It yields the protein CASSQSPTQYF.

The V and J genes are TRBV9 and TRBJ2-7; TRBD2 might be the D (6 bases). This CDR3 has 13 amino acids. V gave up 0 bases and J gave up 5 bases, with 9 bases separating them. Germline V gene lookup returns CDR1 SGDLS and CDR2 YYNGEE. CDR3 nucleotide sequence: TGTGCCAGCAGCGTAGGGGCGGGGAACGAGCAGTACTTC. Its protein product is CASSVGAGNEQYF.

V usage is TRBV7-2 and J usage is TRBJ2-3; TRBD1 matches at 9 bases. Germline assignment: CDR1 SGHTA and CDR2 FQGNSA. The CDR3 is 18 residues long. V shed 5 bases, J shed 0 bases, and the junction held 12 bases outside the gene matches. The CDR3 loop reads CASSPQGAANSSTDTQYF. In DNA form, the CDR3 reads TGTGCCAGCAGCCCACAGGGGGCGGCCAACTCAAGCACAGATACGCAGTATTTT.

The V and J genes are TRBV12-5 and TRBJ1-2, with D perhaps matching TRBD1 (6 bases). Germline-derived CDR1 and CDR2 are LGHNT and FRNRAP. The CDR3 consists of 13 residues. Trimming cost V 2 bases and J 8 bases, with 12 bases left between them. CDR3 protein: CASGLLPGDGYTF. In DNA, the CDR3 is TGTGCTAGTGGTTTGCTCCCAGGGGACGGCTACACCTTC.

This sequence joins TRBV5-6 and TRBJ2-1; TRBD1 matches at 7 bases. The V segment lost 0 bases and the J segment 8 bases; nucleotides outside the gene matches: 2. Germline assignment: CDR1 SGHDT and CDR2 YYEEEE. This CDR3 has 13 residues. The CDR3 region has the DNA TGTGCCAGCAGCTTGGGACAGGGCTATGAGCAGTTCTTC. Residues: CASSLGQGYEQFF.

This chain links TRBV11-2 with TRBJ1-2; D not resolved. Germline V gives CDR1 SGHAT, CDR2 FQNNGV. The CDR3 extends over 15 amino acids. The V gene lost 2 bases and the J gene lost 1 base, with 11 bases spanning the gap. CDR3: CASSLMDSFNYGYTF. The DNA of the CDR3 is TGTGCCAGCAGCTTAATGGACTCATTTAACTATGGCTACACCTTC. Variable domain in full (rest from reference TRBV11-2 and TRBJ1-2): EAGVAQSPRYKIIEKRQSVAFWCNPISGHATLYWYQQILGQGPKLLIQFQNNGVVDDSQLPKDRFSAERLKGVDSTLKIQPAKLEDSAVYLCASSLMDSFNYGYTFGSGTRLTVV.